Below, one T cell receptor beta chain is given with its context. Sequencing used immunoSEQ multiplex PCR; TCRdb keeps in-frame clones, though not all of them. The table records roughly 73,000 clones, approximately 95% of them present only once. The CDR3 is made up of 13 amino acids. V lost 8 bases to trimming and J lost 8 bases; unmatched junction nucleotides: 11. CDR1 and CDR2 (germline): LNHDA, SQIVND (reference sequence). These data come from a study of cytomegalovirus exposure and HLA in healthy donors. Sequencing was done on a sample of PBMCs. This receptor was identified in a man aged 18 to 29 in good health and CMV-seropositive. The chain uses TRBV19 and TRBJ1-2; 7 bases map to TRBD1. CDR3 DNA: TGTGCCAGTCGACCGGGACAGTCTCCGGGCTACACCTTC. The encoded protein is CASRPGQSPGYTF.